The T cell receptor beta chain described here comes from a study of blood T cell repertoires in COVID-19. About the research overall: Spain, Italy and the United States supplied samples that represented acute and convalescent COVID-19.

Everyone who took part was roughly 18 to 89 years old, and they came from roughly 25 US areas. In assigning cohorts, the study relied on participant-reported clinical history. For recovered donors of Cohort 3, there were two negative PCRs, clearance, or symptom resolution. Some clones are missing from TCRdb's copy, which holds only in-frame ones; the method was immunoSEQ multiplex PCR. The sample contains 110,000 to 150,000 clones, 75% to 90% of which appear only once. Trimming took 5 bases from V and 5 from J; bases not matched to a gene: 7. The CDR3 consists of 14 residues. Germline V gene data show CDR1 as MDHEN and CDR2 as SYDVKM.

The chain joins TRBV28 to TRBJ2-5; 8 bases agree with TRBD1. The TCR sequence derives from a man aged 45-65 years who had recovered from COVID-19. Source material: PBMCs or T cells enriched from blood (not recorded which). The DNA for the CDR3 is TGTGCCAGCAGTGTCGGACAGGGATGGGAGACCCAGTACTTC. The encoded protein is CASSVGQGWETQYF.